The rows below give T cell receptor beta chains drawn from one sample of a study of human T cells and chemical hapten exposure. TCRdb re-analysed the RACE reads in MiXCR, keeping a single row per CDR3 protein. This sample has some 350,000 distinct CDR3 sequences, with about 7% found just once. The sequenced sample was whole blood, obtained in connection with sensitization to the hapten diphenylcyclopropenone (DPC). These receptor sequences come from a woman aged 18-35 years with alopecia areata. Some clones in this sample may be carry-over from other donors' samples. Each CDR3 is given without its conserved first and last residue. D genes are given only for firm matches.

TRBV7-8	TRBJ2-7	-	ASSSYIPPRGTHEQY
TRBV7-2	TRBJ1-5	-	ASSLQAISNQPQH
TRBV6-2/TRBV6-3	TRBJ2-2	-	ASSDPILEGINTGELF
TRBV7-2	TRBJ2-7	-	ASTTLYEQY
TRBV5-5	TRBJ1-5	-	ASSFYFGMLTNQPQH
TRBV7-9	TRBJ1-1	TRBD1	ASSLGQGAMETEAF
TRBV7-8	TRBJ1-5	-	ASSLAAGLNNQPQH
TRBV7-8	TRBJ2-7	-	ASSLLFGTATYEQY
TRBV3-1	TRBJ2-5	-	ASSQDRRETQY
TRBV6-2/TRBV6-3	TRBJ2-3	-	ASTTGPIYTQY
TRBV11-1	TRBJ2-2	-	ASSTSRDHNTGELF
TRBV12-3/TRBV12-4	TRBJ1-4	TRBD1	ASSLRTGRMGDYEKLF
TRBV6-6	TRBJ2-2	-	ASRDTAQGELF
TRBV29-1	TRBJ1-1	-	SALISRGAF
TRBV28	TRBJ2-7	-	ASLRGSYEQY
TRBV6-1	TRBJ2-2	-	ASRATPRGTGELF
TRBV6-6	TRBJ1-1	-	ASTSTPDGEAF
TRBV27	TRBJ2-7	-	ASSSVRGPEAYEQY
TRBV6-2/TRBV6-3	TRBJ2-7	TRBD1	ASTPFRDRDIYEQY
TRBV29-1	TRBJ1-1	-	SVANSRGTEAF
TRBV29-1	TRBJ2-1	-	SVEGGEQF
TRBV6-1	TRBJ1-1	-	ASSEHFTAREAF
TRBV4-1	TRBJ2-5	-	ASSQVTLQETQY
TRBV18	TRBJ1-3	-	ASSPLQSGVTGNTIY
TRBV5-5	TRBJ1-2	-	ASSLSGQGSGYT
TRBV7-9	TRBJ2-7	TRBD2	ASSLEKGLADTYEQY
TRBV29-1	TRBJ1-1	-	SVEMGRMTEAF
TRBV6-5	TRBJ2-6	-	ASSYAGSGANVLT
TRBV6-5	TRBJ1-6	-	ASSYSAQGGNSPLH
TRBV5-6	TRBJ2-3	-	ASSLDRWGTDTQY
TRBV9	TRBJ2-3	TRBD1	ASSVGDGTGTSTDTQY
TRBV13	TRBJ2-2	TRBD1	ASSLWTGRVGELF
TRBV11-3	TRBJ2-3	-	ASSADDTQY
TRBV5-5	TRBJ2-2	TRBD1	ASSLGTGEYRNTGELF
TRBV6-5	TRBJ1-1	-	ASSVFTSTGATEAF
TRBV4-1	TRBJ2-6	-	ASSQLENIAGANVLS
TRBV10-3	TRBJ1-6	TRBD1	AISWDRASRGRRRNSPLH
TRBV5-1	TRBJ1-2	-	ASSWDRAYGYT
TRBV11-1	TRBJ2-7	-	ASSEEYSYEQY
TRBV6-2/TRBV6-3	TRBJ2-3	-	ASSYPLGGADTQY
TRBV6-2/TRBV6-3	TRBJ1-1	-	ASSYRSRDPTSEAF
TRBV6-5	TRBJ1-2	-	ASSPQSNYGYT
TRBV9	TRBJ2-1	-	ASSVGTLVRSYNEQF
TRBV7-2	TRBJ1-5	-	ASSPILGGADQPQH
TRBV12-3/TRBV12-4	TRBJ1-5	TRBD1	ASSQDRGPNQPQH
TRBV18	TRBJ2-5	-	ASSPPNQPSAQY